One sample yielded the 16 T cell receptor beta chains listed below, sequenced in a study of response to subunit inactivated influenza vaccine. TCRdb re-derived calls from the RT-PCR reads in MiXCR, one entry per CDR3 protein. This table has about 500,000 distinct CDR3 sequences, more than 15% appearing once. This specimen was CD4+ T cells sorted from PBMCs, taken around 25 months after vaccination. Receptors were obtained from a man between 50 and 69 years old who received an inactivated influenza vaccine.

The J gene is TRBJ2-3, the V gene TRBV10-3, with 7 bases aligning to TRBD1. Per germline, CDR1 ENHRY and CDR2 SYGVKD. With 10 bases clipped from V and 5 bases from J, the junction kept 15 bases outside the gene matches. This CDR3 has 15 amino acids. The CDR3 sequence is CATRKGQTLGDTQYF. The CDR3 DNA reads TGTGCCACCCGGAAGGGACAGACTTTGGGAGATACGCAGTATTTT.

In this sample, this clonotype turned up a few times. The chain recombines TRBV29-1 with TRBJ2-1, with TRBD2 as a possible D gene (6 bases). The V gene's germline CDR1 is SQVTM and CDR2 ANQGSEA. V lost 7 bases and J 4 bases, leaving 20 bases between the germline ends. The CDR3 is 15 amino acids. CDR3: CSARESGSGYNEQFF. The CDR3 DNA reads TGCAGCGCCCGAGAGTCCGGGAGTGGGTACAATGAGCAGTTCTTC.

This clonotype has just a few counts. The J gene is TRBJ2-3, the V gene TRBV5-1; D assignment may be TRBD1 or TRBD2 (5 bases each). This CDR3 has 15 amino acids. Trimming stripped 4 bases from V and 0 bases from J, with 12 bases between. The germline CDR1 and CDR2 sequences are SGHRS and YFSETQ. The CDR3 nucleotides read TGCGCCAGCAGCCGGGACGGTGCTAGCACAGATACGCAGTATTTT. It encodes CASSRDGASTDTQYF.

The V gene is TRBV5-6, the J gene TRBJ2-2, with 9 bases lining up with TRBD2. Germline trimming cut 4 bases from V and 2 bases from J; bases unmatched to any gene: 12. The length of the CDR3 is 18 residues. Per the germline V gene, CDR1 is SGHDT and CDR2 is YYEEEE. The CDR3 bases are TGTGCCAGCAGCCCTCTAGCCGGCGGGAGGGCCAACACCGGGGAGCTGTTTTTT. This gives the protein CASSPLAGGRANTGELFF.

This clonotype appeared many times. The J gene is TRBJ2-2, the V gene TRBV25-1; 9 bases agree with TRBD1. Germline V gives CDR1 MGHDK, CDR2 SYGVNS. There are 15 residues in the CDR3. V lost 5 bases and J lost 5; bases outside the gene matches: 6. This chain's CDR3 is CASSQDRGGTGELFF. For the CDR3, the DNA is TGTGCCAGCAGTCAGGACAGGGGAGGAACCGGGGAGCTGTTTTTT.

The chain carries TRBV20-1 and TRBJ2-3; TRBD2 matches at 9 bases. The V segment lost 7 bases and the J segment 0 bases; nucleotides outside the gene matches: 8. This CDR3 has 15 amino acids. Germline V lookup: CDR1 DFQATT, CDR2 SNEGSKA (reference sequence). For the CDR3, the DNA is TGCAGTGGGCAGCTAGCGGGATATAGCACAGATACGCAGTATTTT. It encodes CSGQLAGYSTDTQYF.

This clonotype was seen more than once but under ten times. The chain employs TRBV12-3 or TRBV12-4 and TRBJ2-3, with D uncertain. V lost 1 base and J 4 bases, leaving 18 bases between the germline ends. This CDR3 is 17 amino acids long. CDR3 loop: CASSLDRSFSLADTQYF. CDR3 in DNA: TGTGCCAGCAGTTTAGACCGGAGCTTCAGTCTAGCAGATACGCAGTATTTT.

This clonotype was counted only a few times. The chain joins TRBV20-1 to TRBJ2-1; 8 bases are a match to TRBD2. V trimming: 1 base; J trimming: 2 bases; junction bases outside the gene matches: 4. This CDR3 has 15 residues. Germline CDR1 reads DFQATT; CDR2 reads SNEGSKA (reference sequence). The CDR3 here is CSARVSGEPYNEQFF. DNA of the CDR3: TGCAGTGCTAGAGTTAGCGGGGAACCCTACAATGAGCAGTTCTTC.

This clonotype was seen a few times. This rearrangement joins TRBV6-5 to TRBJ2-2; 10 nucleotides match TRBD1. The CDR3 is made up of 16 amino acids. V shed 2 bases and J 4 bases; nucleotides not matched to a gene: 4. In germline, CDR1 is MNHEY, CDR2 SVGAGI. The CDR3, as DNA: TGTGCCAGCAGTTACCGGGACAGGGGAAGCACCGGGGAGCTGTTTTTT. Its translation is CASSYRDRGSTGELFF.

This clonotype was counted between two and nine times. The J gene is TRBJ2-3, the V gene TRBV28; D possibly uses TRBD1 or TRBD2 (6 bases each). Germline V gene sequence: CDR1 MDHEN, CDR2 SYDVKM. V lost 5 bases and J 3 bases, leaving 15 bases between the germline ends. The CDR3 contains 15 residues. CDR3 loop: CASSERGQGTDTQYF. In nucleotides, the CDR3 is TGTGCCAGCAGTGAACGGGGGCAGGGGACAGATACGCAGTATTTT. The entire variable domain, with the rest obtained from reference TRBV28 and TRBJ2-3, is as follows: DVKVTQSSRYLVKRTGEKVFLECVQDMDHENMFWYRQDPGLGLRLIYFSYDVKMKEKGDIPEGYSVSREKKERFSLILESASTNQTSMYLCASSERGQGTDTQYFGPGTRLTVL.

The genes are TRBV29-1 and TRBJ1-1; no reliable D call. CDR1 is SQVTM, CDR2 ANQGSEA, per germline. The V end lost 4 bases, the J end lost 1 base, and 7 bases lay between the germline ends. CDR3 length: 12 residues. CDR3 DNA sequence: TGCAGCGTTGGAGACCCGAACACTGAAGCTTTCTTT. This encodes CSVGDPNTEAFF. Full variable domain (rest looked up from reference TRBV29-1 and TRBJ1-1): SAVISQKPSRDICQRGTSLTIQCQVDSQVTMMFWYRQQPGQSLTLIATANQGSEATYESGFVIDKFPISRPNLTFSTLTVSNMSPEDSSIYLCSVGDPNTEAFFGQGTRLTVV.

This clonotype was counted at least ten times. The chain joins TRBV11-2 to TRBJ2-3; D is ambiguous. The ends were cut back, 3 bases at V and 4 bases at J, with 8 bases in the middle. CDR3 length: 13 amino acids. Germline loops: CDR1 SGHAT, CDR2 FQNNGV. The CDR3, as DNA: TGTGCCAGCAGCTTTTCGGTCCCAGATACGCAGTATTTT. Encoded protein: CASSFSVPDTQYF.

Here the CDR3 reads CSVEAFEKLFF. As DNA, the CDR3 is TGCAGCGTTGAGGCCTTCGAAAAACTGTTTTTT. J is TRBJ1-4 and V is TRBV29-1; D is uncertain. Germline CDR1 SQVTM, CDR2 ANQGSEA. Trimming shortened V by 3 bases and J by 8 bases, and 7 bases separated the two germline ends. This CDR3 has 11 amino acids. The entire variable domain, with the rest obtained from reference TRBV29-1 and TRBJ1-4, is as follows: SAVISQKPSRDICQRGTSLTIQCQVDSQVTMMFWYRQQPGQSLTLIATANQGSEATYESGFVIDKFPISRPNLTFSTLTVSNMSPEDSSIYLCSVEAFEKLFFGSGTQLSVL.

The chain employs TRBV7-2 and TRBJ2-2; D is unresolved. CDR3 length equals 13 residues. V was pared by 6 bases and J by 7 bases, with 12 bases between. Germline CDR1 reads SGHTA; CDR2 reads FQGNSA. The CDR3, as DNA: TGTGCCAGCAGGAATACGCGGTTCGGGGAGCTGTTTTTT. Its translation is CASRNTRFGELFF.

The chain recombines TRBV15 with TRBJ2-1; perhaps TRBD1 as D (5 bases). Germline CDR1 reads LNHNV; CDR2 reads YYDKDF (reference sequence). CDR3 size: 13 residues. Trimming removed 5 bases at V and 5 bases at J, with 10 bases between. The CDR3 DNA reads TGTGCCACCAGCCCGGACACGAACAATGAGCAGTTCTTC. It encodes CATSPDTNNEQFF.

This clonotype was counted a few times. The rearrangement joins TRBV7-9 to TRBJ1-5; D is possibly TRBD1 (6 bases). The CDR3 extends over 15 amino acids. In germline, CDR1 is SEHNR, CDR2 FQNEAQ (reference sequence). V lost 1 base to trimming and J lost 3 bases, with 10 bases between them. CDR3 sequence: CASSLGGRNNQPQHF. In DNA, the CDR3 is TGTGCCAGCAGCTTAGGGGGGCGGAACAATCAGCCCCAGCATTTT. The whole variable domain, filled in from reference TRBV7-9 and TRBJ1-5, reads DTGVSQNPRHKITKRGQNVTFRCDPISEHNRLYWYRQTLGQGPEFLTYFQNEAQLEKSRLLSDRFSAERPKGSFSTLEIQRTEQGDSAMYLCASSLGGRNNQPQHFGDGTRLSIL.